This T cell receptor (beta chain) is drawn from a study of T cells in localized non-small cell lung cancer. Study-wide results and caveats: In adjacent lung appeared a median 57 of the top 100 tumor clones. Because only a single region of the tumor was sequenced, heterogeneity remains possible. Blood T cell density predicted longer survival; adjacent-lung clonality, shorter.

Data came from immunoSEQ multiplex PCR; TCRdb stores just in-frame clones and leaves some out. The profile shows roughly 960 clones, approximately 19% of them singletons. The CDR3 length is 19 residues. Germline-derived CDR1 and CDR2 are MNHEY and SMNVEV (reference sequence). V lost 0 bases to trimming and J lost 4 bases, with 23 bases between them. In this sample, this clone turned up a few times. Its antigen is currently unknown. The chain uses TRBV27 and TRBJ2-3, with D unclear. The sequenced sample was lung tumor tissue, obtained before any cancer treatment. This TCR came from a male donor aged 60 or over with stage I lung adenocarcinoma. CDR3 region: CASSLSIGRTTKRPDTQYF. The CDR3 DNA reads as TGTGCCAGCAGTTTATCGATTGGGCGGACCACCAAACGGCCAGATACGCAGTATTTT.